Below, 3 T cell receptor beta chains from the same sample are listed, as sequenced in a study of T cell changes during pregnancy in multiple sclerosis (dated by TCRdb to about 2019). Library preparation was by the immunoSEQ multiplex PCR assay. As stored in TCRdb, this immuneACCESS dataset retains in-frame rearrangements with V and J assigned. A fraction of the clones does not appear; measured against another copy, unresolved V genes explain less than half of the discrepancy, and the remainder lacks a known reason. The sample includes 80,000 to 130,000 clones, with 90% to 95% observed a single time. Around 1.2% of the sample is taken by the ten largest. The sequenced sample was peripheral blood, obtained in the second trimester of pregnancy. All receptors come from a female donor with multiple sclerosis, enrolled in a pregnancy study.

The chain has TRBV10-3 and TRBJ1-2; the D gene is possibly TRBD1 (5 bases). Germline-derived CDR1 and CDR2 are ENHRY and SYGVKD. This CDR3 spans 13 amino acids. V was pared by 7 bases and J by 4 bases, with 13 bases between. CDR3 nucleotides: TGTGCCATCAATGCCGACAGCTCCTATGGCTACACCTTC. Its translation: CAINADSSYGYTF.

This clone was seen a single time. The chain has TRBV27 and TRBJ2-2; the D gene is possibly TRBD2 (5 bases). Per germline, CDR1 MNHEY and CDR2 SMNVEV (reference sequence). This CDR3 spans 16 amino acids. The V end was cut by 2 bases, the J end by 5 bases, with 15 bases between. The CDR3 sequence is CASSLTASGRTGELFF. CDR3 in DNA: TGTGCCAGCAGTTTAACAGCAAGCGGAAGAACCGGGGAGCTGTTTTTT.

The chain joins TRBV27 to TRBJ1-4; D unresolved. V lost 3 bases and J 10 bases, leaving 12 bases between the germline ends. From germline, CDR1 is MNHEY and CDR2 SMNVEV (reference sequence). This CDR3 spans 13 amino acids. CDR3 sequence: CASSLNDGRKLFF. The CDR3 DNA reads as TGTGCCAGCAGTTTGAATGATGGGAGAAAACTGTTTTTT.